The 9 T cell receptor beta chains given below trace back to one sample, sequenced in a study of blood T cell repertoires in COVID-19. The assay was immunoSEQ multiplex PCR, and TCRdb's table has in-frame clones only and misses some. The sample comprises around 61,000 clones, over 75% of which are singletons, and roughly 3% rests with the top ten. The sequenced sample was peripheral blood. These receptors were obtained from a man aged 50 to 59 with active COVID-19.

The genes are TRBV6-1 and TRBJ2-3, with 7 bases that match TRBD2. Germline values: CDR1 MNHNS, CDR2 SASEGT. V shed 3 bases and J 0 bases; nucleotides not matched to a gene: 3. The CDR3 sequence is 15 residues long. CDR3 region: CASSDGGWSTDTQYF. CDR3 DNA: TGTGCCAGCAGTGACGGGGGGTGGAGCACAGATACGCAGTATTTT.

V is TRBV15 and J is TRBJ1-5; no definite D call. V lost 0 bases to trimming and J lost 6 bases, with 12 bases between them. The CDR3 consists of 15 residues. Germline-derived CDR1 and CDR2 are LNHNV and YYDKDF (reference sequence). CDR3 sequence reads: CATSRDRVGGQPQHF. The DNA of the CDR3 is TGTGCCACCAGCAGAGATCGGGTGGGAGGTCAGCCCCAGCATTTT.

The CDR3 DNA sequence: TGTGCCAGCAGTTTATTCGGGACATCCGATGTGGGAAACACCATATATTTT. It codes for CASSLFGTSDVGNTIYF. The genes are TRBV28 and TRBJ1-3, with D perhaps TRBD1 (6 bases). Trimming cost V 1 base and J 4 bases, with 17 bases left between them. From germline, CDR1 is MDHEN and CDR2 SYDVKM. This CDR3 is 17 amino acids long.

The chain combines TRBV5-1 with TRBJ2-3, with TRBD1 matching over 10 bases. The CDR3 covers 17 residues. V was clipped by 6 bases and J by 1 base; unmatched bases: 11. Germline CDR1 is SGHRS and CDR2 is YFSETQ. CDR3 protein: CASTRIPGTGGTDTQYF. DNA of the CDR3: TGCGCCAGCACCCGAATTCCAGGGACAGGGGGCACAGATACGCAGTATTTT.

The genes are TRBV7-6 and TRBJ1-5, with TRBD1 as a possible D gene (5 bases). The V end was cut by 0 bases, the J end by 2 bases, with 11 bases between. This CDR3 contains 16 residues. Germline V CDR1 and CDR2: SGHVS, FNYEAQ. Here the CDR3 DNA reads TGTGCCAGCAGCTTAGCGAGGGCGGGGGGCAATCAGCCCCAGCATTTT. Its translation is CASSLARAGGNQPQHF.

This chain joins TRBV7-8 and TRBJ2-2; TRBD1 agrees at 9 bases. Trimming took 4 bases from V and 2 from J; bases not matched to a gene: 2. The CDR3 spans 15 residues. Germline V lookup: CDR1 SGHVS, CDR2 FQNEAQ. In DNA form, the CDR3 reads TGTGCCAGCAGCTCACAGGGGGCCAACACCGGGGAGCTGTTTTTT. Protein: CASSSQGANTGELFF. Full variable domain (missing parts from reference TRBV7-8 and TRBJ2-2): GAGVSQSPRYKVAKRGQDVALRCDPISGHVSLFWYQQALGQGPEFLTYFQNEAQLDKSGLPSDRFFAERPEGSVSTLKIQRTQQEDSAVYLCASSSQGANTGELFFGEGSRLTVL.

CDR3 loop: CASSPMRDRTYNEQFF. The CDR3 bases are TGTGCCAGCTCACCCATGCGGGACAGGACCTACAATGAGCAGTTCTTC. The chain carries TRBV18 and TRBJ2-1, with 8 bases aligning to TRBD1. J was trimmed by 2 bases and V by 3 bases; bases with no gene match: 6. The CDR3 consists of 16 residues. CDR1 and CDR2 from the germline V gene are KGHSH and LQKENI. Full variable domain (missing parts from reference TRBV18 and TRBJ2-1): NAGVMQNPRHLVRRRGQEARLRCSPMKGHSHVYWYRQLPEEGLKFMVYLQKENIIDESGMPKERFSAEFPKEGPSILRIQQVVRGDSAAYFCASSPMRDRTYNEQFFGPGTRLTVL.

The J gene is TRBJ1-1, the V gene TRBV12-3 or TRBV12-4; D perhaps matches TRBD1 (5 bases). Trimming took 3 bases from V and 2 from J, leaving 7 bases between them. The CDR3 runs to 13 residues. The CDR3: CASSLDKNTEAFF. The CDR3, as DNA: TGTGCCAGCAGTTTGGACAAAAACACTGAAGCTTTCTTT.

This CDR3 reads CASSQGGRETQYF. In DNA form, the CDR3 reads TGTGCCAGCAGCCAGGGAGGACGAGAGACCCAGTACTTC. The chain links TRBV3-1 (or the pseudogene TRBV3-2) to TRBJ2-5; a weak D match, TRBD2 (6 bases). In germline, CDR1 is LGHDT, CDR2 YNNKEL (reference sequence). The CDR3 is made up of 13 amino acids. V lost 3 bases to trimming and J lost 4 bases, with 9 bases between them.